This T cell receptor beta chain stems from a study of T cell responses to AZD1222 COVID-19 vaccine. V was trimmed by 2 bases and J by 7 bases, leaving 8 bases between them. The CDR3 totals 12 residues. Germline CDR1 reads MNHEY; CDR2 reads SVGAGI. Generated by immunoSEQ multiplex PCR, the TCRdb table keeps only in-frame clones and is missing some. The repertoire holds over 100,000 clones, with about 90% as singletons. The TCR sequence derives from an adult in good health. This material consisted of peripheral blood, taken on day 0 of AZD1222 vaccination. This chain uses TRBV6-5 with TRBJ1-2; D is uncertain. The CDR3 loop reads CASSYGQSGYTF. The CDR3 DNA is TGTGCCAGCAGTTACGGGCAGTCTGGCTACACCTTC.